A single sample gave rise to the 21 T cell receptor beta chains below, sequenced in a study of cytomegalovirus exposure and HLA in healthy donors. PCR was performed using 60 Vbeta and 13 Jbeta primers. Profiled with immunoSEQ multiplex PCR; TCRdb holds only in-frame clones, not every one. This sample has about 150,000 clones, with roughly 79% found just once. The sequencing input was PBMCs. Source of these receptors: a male donor in good health and CMV-seronegative.

A few counts support this clone. CDR3 in DNA: TGTGCCAGCAGCTTAGAGCCAGGCCAGTACCAAGAGACCCAGTACTTC. Translation: CASSLEPGQYQETQYF. The V and J genes are TRBV7-9 and TRBJ2-5, with D unresolved. The germline V and J ends were trimmed by 1 base and 0 bases, with 12 bases remaining between them. The CDR3 has 16 residues. Germline loops: CDR1 SEHNR, CDR2 FQNEAQ (reference sequence).

Details on this clone: The junction departs from the called germline gene at one end, perhaps through a read error. This specimen includes other DNA sequences encoding the same CDR3. The gene calls are TRBV2 and TRBJ1-6; D remains ambiguous. The CDR3 spans 15 residues. CDR1 is SNHLY, CDR2 FYNNEI, per germline. CDR3 DNA: TGTGCCAGCAGTGTCGCGATGCCGTATAATTCACCCCTCCACTTC. Translated, it gives CASSVAMPYNSPLHF. Based on the CDR3 plus reference TRBV2 and TRBJ1-6, the full variable domain is EPEVTQTPSHQVTQMGQEVILRCVPISNHLYFYWYRQILGQKVEFLVSFYNNEISEKSEIFDDQFSVERPDGSNFTLKIRSTKLEDSAMYFCASSVAMPYNSPLHFGNGTRLTVT.

In the case of this clone: Other nucleotide sequences from this sample produce the same CDR3. The rearrangement uses TRBV4-1 and TRBJ1-2; TRBD1 aligns across 9 bases. The germline gives CDR1 MGHRA, CDR2 YSYEKL. Germline trimming cut 4 bases from V and 3 bases from J; bases unmatched to any gene: 3. The CDR3 runs 14 residues. The CDR3 spells CASSLRQGDYGYTF. CDR3 sequence (DNA): TGCGCCAGCAGCCTTCGACAGGGGGACTATGGCTACACCTTC.

The chain combines TRBV5-8 with TRBJ1-1; 7 bases are shared with TRBD1. This CDR3 has 15 residues. Germline CDR1 reads SGHTS; CDR2 reads YDEGEE. J gave up 0 bases and V 3 bases, and 5 bases lay outside the gene matches. CDR3 amino acids: CASSWGTALNTEAFF. The DNA of the CDR3 is TGTGCCAGCAGCTGGGGGACAGCTTTGAACACTGAAGCTTTCTTT.

V is TRBV6-1 and J is TRBJ2-7; no clear D. The CDR3 runs to 14 residues. Germline V CDR1 and CDR2: MNHNS, SASEGT. V shed 7 bases and J shed 5 bases, with 18 bases lying between them. As DNA, the CDR3 is TGTGCCAGCAAAGGTCGAGGTGGCCCCCACGAGCAGTACTTC. Its translation: CASKGRGGPHEQYF.

The chain couples TRBV7-6 to TRBJ1-2; 7 bases line up with TRBD1. The CDR3 consists of 14 residues. In germline, CDR1 is SGHVS, CDR2 FNYEAQ. Trimming at V came to 5 bases and at J to 5 bases, leaving 8 bases not matched to a gene. For the CDR3, the DNA is TGTGCCAGCAGCCCGAAGGGGGCTCGGTATGGCTACACCTTC. Residues: CASSPKGARYGYTF.

This clone was picked up a small number of times. The genes are TRBV11-3 and TRBJ2-7, with D possibly TRBD1 on 6 matching bases. The CDR3 covers 14 residues. The V and J ends lost 1 base and 3 bases respectively, with 10 bases between them. Germline V gene lookup returns CDR1 SGHNT and CDR2 YENEEA. CDR3 DNA: TGTGCCAGCAGCTTAGGGGACAAAATCTACGAGCAGTACTTC. Its protein product is CASSLGDKIYEQYF.

The sample holds one count of this clone. This sequence joins TRBV12-5 and TRBJ2-6; D not certain. The CDR3 consists of 18 residues. Germline CDR1 reads LGHNT; CDR2 reads FRNRAP. V was trimmed by 1 base and J by 0 bases, leaving 13 bases between them. In DNA form, the CDR3 reads TGTGCTAGTGGTTTGGGAGGAACGCCCTCCTCTGGGGCCAACGTCCTGACTTTC. Its translation is CASGLGGTPSSGANVLTF.

This clone occurred once. The chain employs TRBV5-4 and TRBJ2-5, with D possibly being TRBD1 (5 bases). The CDR3 is made up of 13 amino acids. Per the germline V gene, CDR1 is SGHNT and CDR2 is YYREEE (reference sequence). V lost 4 bases and J 2 bases, leaving 9 bases between the germline ends. The CDR3 spells CASSKGWQETQYF. In DNA, the CDR3 is TGTGCCAGCAGCAAGGGGTGGCAAGAGACCCAGTACTTC.

The chain carries TRBV18 and TRBJ1-5; no firm D call. Germline loops: CDR1 KGHSH, CDR2 LQKENI. With 5 bases removed from V and 5 bases from J, the gap between germline ends came to 13 bases. The CDR3 length is 14 residues. The DNA for the CDR3 is TGTGCCAGCTCATCCAATAGAGGTTATCAGCCCCAGCATTTT. As protein: CASSSNRGYQPQHF.

This chain uses TRBV7-2 with TRBJ1-1, with D tentatively TRBD1 (5 bases). CDR1 SGHTA and CDR2 FQGNSA come from the germline V gene. The CDR3 covers 13 residues. The V end was cut by 2 bases, the J end by 5 bases, with 9 bases between. In nucleotides, the CDR3 is TGTGCCAGCAGCTTAAATTACAGGACTGAAGCTTTCTTT. Translating it yields CASSLNYRTEAFF. Variable domain in full (rest from reference TRBV7-2 and TRBJ1-1): GAGVSQSPSNKVTEKGKDVELRCDPISGHTALYWYRQSLGQGLEFLIYFQGNSAPDKSGLPSDRFSAERTGGSVSTLTIQRTQQEDSAVYLCASSLNYRTEAFFGQGTRLTVV.

This chain connects TRBV6-8 to TRBJ2-2, with 7 bases lining up with TRBD1. The CDR3 is 15 amino acids. Looked up from germline, CDR1 is MNHGY and CDR2 is SAAAGT. The ends lost 10 bases at V and 3 bases at J; junction bases unmatched: 11. This chain's CDR3 is CANPLDREDTGELFF. CDR3 nucleotides: TGTGCCAACCCCCTCGACAGGGAAGACACCGGGGAGCTGTTTTTT.

This sequence joins TRBV2 and TRBJ2-1, with 16 nucleotides matching TRBD2. This CDR3 spans 14 amino acids. Per the germline V gene, CDR1 is SNHLY and CDR2 is FYNNEI. V lost 8 bases, J lost 6 bases, and 1 base stayed unmatched. The CDR3 nucleotides are TGTGCCAGCGGGACTAGCGGGAGGGCCAATGAGCAGTTCTTC. Translation gives CASGTSGRANEQFF.

CDR3 coding DNA: TGTGCCAGCAGCCCGGTTTGGGGGGTAACAGCCAAAAACATTCAGTACTTC. As protein: CASSPVWGVTAKNIQYF. The rearrangement links TRBV11-2 to TRBJ2-4, with D maybe TRBD2 (6 bases). The V gene's germline CDR1 is SGHAT and CDR2 FQNNGV. Trimming stripped 5 bases from V and 0 bases from J, with 17 bases between. The CDR3 totals 17 residues.

This clone was detected once. V is TRBV18 and J is TRBJ2-1; 9 bases line up with TRBD2. CDR1 and CDR2 from the germline V gene are KGHSH and LQKENI. The CDR3 extends over 15 amino acids. Trimming took 0 bases from V and 7 from J; bases not matched to a gene: 4. Written as DNA, the CDR3 is TGTGCCAGCTCACCACCGCTAGCGGGGAGTAATGAGCAGTTCTTC. It yields the protein CASSPPLAGSNEQFF.

CDR3 sequence (DNA): TGTGCCAGCAGGGAAAAGACTAGCGGGGGACCCTACGAGCAGTACTTC. This codes for CASREKTSGGPYEQYF. V usage is TRBV6-1 and J usage is TRBJ2-7; 12 bases align to TRBD2. Germline assignment: CDR1 MNHNS and CDR2 SASEGT. V lost 6 bases to trimming and J lost 2 bases; unmatched junction nucleotides: 8. The CDR3 length is 16 residues.

The chain employs TRBV9 and TRBJ2-7; TRBD2 aligns across 7 bases. The CDR3 runs to 15 residues. Germline V gene lookup returns CDR1 SGDLS and CDR2 YYNGEE. V lost 4 bases to trimming and J lost 3 bases; unmatched junction nucleotides: 10. The CDR3: CASSPKPSGFYEQYF. Here the CDR3 DNA reads TGTGCCAGCAGCCCCAAACCTAGCGGATTCTACGAGCAGTACTTC.

CDR3 DNA: TGTGCCAGCAGGGGGGAGGGCCGGAATGAGCAGTTCTTC. As protein: CASRGEGRNEQFF. The rearrangement joins TRBV9 to TRBJ2-1; TRBD2 matches 7 bases. CDR3 length: 13 amino acids. Germline values: CDR1 SGDLS, CDR2 YYNGEE. V lost 5 bases, J lost 7 bases, and 6 bases stayed unmatched. Full variable domain (outside the CDR3, taken from reference TRBV9 and TRBJ2-1): DSGVTQTPKHLITATGQRVTLRCSPRSGDLSVYWYQQSLDQGLQFLIQYYNGEERAKGNILERFSAQQFPDLHSELNLSSLELGDSALYFCASRGEGRNEQFFGPGTRLTVL.

The genes are TRBV27 and TRBJ2-7; 9 bases agree with TRBD1. Germline V gene sequence: CDR1 MNHEY, CDR2 SMNVEV (reference sequence). The CDR3 contains 15 residues. V gave up 2 bases and J gave up 1 base; unmatched junction bases: 3. CDR3 residues: CASSLGDRGSYEQYF. The CDR3 DNA reads as TGTGCCAGCAGTTTAGGAGACAGGGGGTCCTACGAGCAGTACTTC.

This clone has more than one count but fewer than ten. This chain connects TRBV7-6 to TRBJ2-3; tentatively, D is TRBD2 (5 bases). The CDR3 is 16 amino acids. Per the germline V gene, CDR1 is SGHVS and CDR2 is FNYEAQ. The V end lost 3 bases, the J end lost 3 bases, and 16 bases lay between the germline ends. CDR3 protein: CASSFRTGLTTDTQYF. The CDR3 DNA sequence: TGTGCCAGCAGCTTTCGGACTGGATTAACGACAGATACGCAGTATTTT.

The chain is built from TRBV27 and TRBJ2-7, with 8 positions matching TRBD1. With 8 bases clipped from V and 0 bases from J, the junction kept 6 bases outside the gene matches. This CDR3 is 14 amino acids long. CDR1 is MNHEY and CDR2 is SMNVEV in the germline V gene (reference sequence). Here the CDR3 DNA reads TGTGCCAGCGGTAACAGGGGGAGCTCCTACGAGCAGTACTTC. The encoded protein is CASGNRGSSYEQYF.